The 11 T cell receptor beta chains presented below share a single source sample, sequenced in a study of T cells in Graves' hyperthyroidism and ophthalmopathy. Amplification yielded TCR beta CDR3 regions, with RNA transcripts as the source. First-round RT-PCR targeting the TCR CDR3 was performed with the HTBI primer set. TCRdb used MiXCR to reprocess the multiplex PCR reads, holding one entry per CDR3 protein. The data contain 690,000 or so distinct CDR3 sequences, 18% of them singletons. Sequenced material: blood. These receptors were collected from a woman aged 50 to 60 with Graves' hyperthyroidism that later progressed to Graves' ophthalmopathy.

This clonotype was seen a few times. V is TRBV7-9 and J is TRBJ2-1; 8 bases map to TRBD2. V trimming: 1 base; J trimming: 2 bases; junction bases outside the gene matches: 7. Germline loops: CDR1 SEHNR, CDR2 FQNEAQ (reference sequence). The CDR3 spans 17 residues. The DNA for the CDR3 is TGTGCCAGCAGCTTAGAAATGGGACTAGAAGCCTACAATGAGCAGTTCTTC. Its protein product is CASSLEMGLEAYNEQFF.

Turning to this clonotype: A much larger clone lies one base from this, so it may be a read error. This sequence joins TRBV7-3 and TRBJ1-1, with 9 nucleotides matching TRBD1. The CDR3 totals 17 residues. V was clipped by 1 base and J by 3 bases; unmatched bases: 9. CDR1 and CDR2 (germline): SGHTA, FQGTGA. The CDR3 DNA follows: TGTGCCAGCAGCTTAATCCCGACAGGGGGTGAGTACACTGAAGCTTTCTTT. Protein: CASSLIPTGGEYTEAFF.

This clonotype was observed a handful of times. The rearrangement joins TRBV6-5 to TRBJ1-1, with unresolved D. CDR3 length equals 18 residues. The V end lost 2 bases, the J end lost 0 bases, and 19 bases lay between the germline ends. Germline V gene lookup returns CDR1 MNHEY and CDR2 SVGAGI. The CDR3 region is CASSYSLQGQGMNTEAFF. The CDR3 DNA reads as TGTGCCAGCAGTTACAGCCTTCAAGGCCAAGGCATGAACACTGAAGCTTTCTTT.

This clonotype was found many times. The rearrangement joins TRBV20-1 to TRBJ1-1; tentatively, D is TRBD1 (5 bases). With 0 bases removed from V and 3 bases from J, the gap between germline ends came to 14 bases. CDR1 DFQATT and CDR2 SNEGSKA come from the germline V gene (reference sequence). This CDR3 has 15 amino acids. CDR3: CSARDLDPRDTEAFF. As DNA, the CDR3 is TGCAGTGCTAGAGATTTGGATCCCAGGGACACTGAAGCTTTCTTT.

The chain is built from TRBV6-2 or TRBV6-3 and TRBJ1-1; D uncertain. The germline V gene has CDR1 MNHEY and CDR2 SVGEGT. V lost 4 bases and J lost 4, with 13 bases in between. The length of the CDR3 is 14 residues. CDR3 sequence (DNA): TGTGCCAGCAGTTTTCAGCGGTTTGGCACTGAAGCTTTCTTT. Translated: CASSFQRFGTEAFF.

This clonotype was counted only a few times. The chain employs TRBV6-1 and TRBJ1-1, with 7 bases fitting TRBD1. The CDR3 loop spans 14 amino acids. Trimming cost V 5 bases and J 5 bases; bases outside gene matches: 8. CDR1 and CDR2 from the germline V gene are MNHNS and SASEGT. The DNA for the CDR3 is TGTGCCAGCAGTCCTCAGGGGGGACAGACTGAAGCTTTCTTT. It specifies CASSPQGGQTEAFF.

A remark on this clonotype: At one of its ends the junction is not consistent with the germline gene, which may arise from a read error. The CDR3 here is CASSFSQGNTGAFF. Here the CDR3 DNA reads TGTGCCAGCAGTTTTTCACAGGGAAACACTGGAGCTTTCTTT. This chain joins TRBV12-3 or TRBV12-4 and TRBJ1-1, with TRBD1 as a possible D gene (6 bases). This CDR3 is 14 amino acids long.

At least ten counts were recorded for this clonotype. The chain recombines TRBV30 with TRBJ1-1; no reliable D call. This CDR3 has 13 amino acids. The V gene's germline CDR1 is GTSNPN and CDR2 SVGIG (reference sequence). Trimming pared 0 bases from V and 5 bases from J, leaving 10 bases between. This CDR3 is CAWSVMVRTEAFF. The DNA of the CDR3 is TGTGCCTGGAGTGTTATGGTGCGGACTGAAGCTTTCTTT.

This clonotype has ten or more counts. The V and J genes are TRBV3-1 and TRBJ1-2, with D maybe TRBD1 (5 bases). CDR1 LGHDT and CDR2 YNNKEL come from the germline V gene (reference sequence). This CDR3 is 16 amino acids long. The V and J ends lost 3 bases and 7 bases respectively, with 21 bases between them. CDR3 nucleotides: TGTGCCAGCAGCCATTCTTGGACCAGGGTGGGGTCTGGCTACACCTTC. Translated: CASSHSWTRVGSGYTF.

On this clonotype: A junction boundary mismatches the germline segment, possibly from a read error. The CDR3 protein is CASRNGQGADEKLFF. The CDR3 DNA sequence: TGTGCCAGTAGGAACGGACAGGGGGCGGATGAAAAGCTGTTTTTT. This sequence joins TRBV19 and TRBJ1-4; 11 nucleotides match TRBD1. The CDR3 contains 15 residues. From germline, CDR1 is LNHDA and CDR2 SQIVND (reference sequence).

The sample holds a few counts of this clonotype. The gene calls are TRBV2 and TRBJ2-1; D not certain. Trimming left V 10 bases short and J 2 bases short, with 0 bases between. The CDR3 is made up of 9 amino acids. Germline CDR1 and CDR2: SNHLY and FYNNEI. In nucleotides, the CDR3 is TGTGCCACCTACAATGAGCAGTTCTTC. Its translation: CATYNEQFF.